This T cell receptor beta chain was found in a study of control samples from healthy donors and cancer patients. Of note for this clone: Other DNA sequences from this sample encode an identical CDR3 as well.

CDR3 length: 12 amino acids. Trimming took off 6 bases at V and 3 bases at J, with 8 bases between the two ends. The germline gives CDR1 MDHEN, CDR2 SYDVKM. Some clones are missing from TCRdb's copy, which holds only in-frame ones; the method was immunoSEQ multiplex PCR. Here the sample spans more than 150,000 clones, about 90% being singletons. Sequenced input: blood. The rearrangement uses TRBV28 and TRBJ1-1, with D perhaps TRBD1 (5 bases). The receptor was derived from a woman between 25 and 40 years old in good health. Here the CDR3 reads CASSLGDTEAFF. The CDR3 DNA is TGTGCCAGCAGCCTAGGGGACACTGAAGCTTTCTTT.